A single sample gave rise to the 25 T cell receptor beta chains below, sequenced in a study of T cells in Graves' hyperthyroidism and ophthalmopathy. Amplification of TCR beta CDR3 regions used RNA as the template. TCR CDR3 underwent first-round RT-PCR with the HTBI primer set. TCRdb analysed the multiplex PCR reads with MiXCR anew, one entry per CDR3 protein. This sample carries more than 100,000 distinct CDR3 sequences, over 45% of them seen once, and the ten largest clones take approximately 27%. The specimen sequenced was blood. The receptors stem from a man aged 35-49 years with Graves' hyperthyroidism.

A remark on this clonotype: The CDR3 does not end in the conserved phenylalanine or tryptophan, so this is likely a read error. The J gene is TRBJ1-1, the V gene TRBV2; the D is unclear. This CDR3 spans 16 amino acids. Trimming removed 8 bases from V and 3 bases from J, with 22 bases in between. From germline, CDR1 is SNHLY and CDR2 FYNNEI. As DNA, the CDR3 is TGTGCCAGCGGTTACCCAGGTTTCGTCCAGGACACTGAAGCTTTCTCT. It yields the protein CASGYPGFVQDTEAFS.

This clonotype was recorded many times. Just one base apart from a much larger clone, this may be a read error. The rearrangement links TRBV7-8 to TRBJ2-1, with D maybe TRBD2 (5 bases). Germline V gives CDR1 SGHVS, CDR2 FQNEAQ. V lost 5 bases and J 8 bases, leaving 13 bases between the germline ends. The CDR3 extends over 13 amino acids. CDR3 DNA: TGTGCCAGCAGCCTGGACTCGCGCTATGAGCAGTTCTTC. Its translation is CASSLDSRYEQFF.

On this clonotype: Its ends do not fully match the called genes, so a read error is possible. The chain is built from TRBV10-3 and TRBJ2-1, with unresolved D. This CDR3 has 13 amino acids. The germline V gene encodes CDR1 ENHRY and CDR2 SYGVKD. The CDR3 spells CATSEQSYNEQLF. CDR3 nucleotides: TGTGCCACCAGTGAGCAGTCCTACAATGAGCAGCTCTTC.

The sample holds many counts of this clonotype. Being one base from a much bigger clone, this may be a read error. The rearrangement uses TRBV10-3 and TRBJ2-2; TRBD1 matches at 12 bases. The CDR3 length is 16 residues. The germline CDR1 and CDR2 sequences are ENHRY and SYGVKD. The CDR3 DNA reads TGTGCCATCAGTGCGTTGGGACAGGGGGCCACCGGGGAGCTGTCTTTT. Amino acids: CAISALGQGATGELSF.

A note on this clonotype: The junction does not match germline at one end; this may be a read error. This chain joins TRBV10-2 and TRBJ2-5, with 10 bases lining up with TRBD2. CDR3 length equals 18 residues. From germline, CDR1 is WSHSY and CDR2 SAAADI. The chain's CDR3 is CASSPELWIAGGGETQYF. As DNA, the CDR3 is TGTGCCAGCAGTCCAGAGTTGTGGATAGCGGGGGGTGGGGAGACCCAGTACTTC.

The V call is TRBV19, the J call TRBJ2-3; 7 bases align to TRBD2. Germline V gene lookup returns CDR1 LNHDA and CDR2 SQIVND (reference sequence). The CDR3 totals 13 residues. Losses at the gene ends were 3 bases for V and 6 bases for J; bases not matched to a gene: 3. The CDR3 is CASSIGGLDTQYF. In DNA, the CDR3 is TGTGCCAGTAGTATCGGGGGGTTGGATACGCAGTATTTT.

The gene calls are TRBV18 and TRBJ2-3; 9 bases fit TRBD1. Germline assignment: CDR1 KGHSH and CDR2 LQKENI. V trimming: 5 bases; J trimming: 7 bases; junction bases outside the gene matches: 4. The CDR3 has 13 amino acids. CDR3 coding DNA: TGTGCCAGCTCATCGGACAGGGGCAATACGCAGTATTTT. It codes for CASSSDRGNTQYF.

This clonotype was seen ten or more times. V is TRBV24-1 and J is TRBJ1-2, with D possibly matching TRBD1 (6 bases). This CDR3 region has 14 residues. Trimming shortened V by 9 bases and J by 2 bases, and 15 bases separated the two germline ends. Germline loops: CDR1 KGHDR, CDR2 SFDVKD. CDR3: CATSSRQANYGYTF. CDR3 DNA sequence: TGTGCCACCTCTAGTAGACAGGCGAACTATGGCTACACCTTC.

This clonotype was seen once. One end of the junction varies from germline; a read error may be responsible. This chain links TRBV29-1 with TRBJ1-1; TRBD1 might be the D (5 bases). This CDR3 region has 14 residues. In germline, CDR1 is SQVTM, CDR2 ANQGSEA. CDR3: CSVEVAGGNAEAFF. The CDR3 DNA is TGCAGCGTTGAAGTAGCGGGGGGGAACGCTGAAGCTTTCTTT.

At least ten counts were recorded for this clonotype. This chain joins TRBV11-2 and TRBJ1-1, with D unresolved. Deletions cut 3 bases from V and 5 bases from J, with 10 bases between. CDR1 and CDR2 from the germline V gene are SGHAT and FQNNGV. This CDR3 spans 13 amino acids. Here the CDR3 reads CASSFGTGTEAFF. CDR3 bases: TGTGCCAGCAGCTTCGGTACCGGGACTGAAGCTTTCTTT.

The rearrangement joins TRBV11-1 to TRBJ2-3; 7 bases align to TRBD1. The trim removed 4 bases at V and 1 base at J, leaving 8 bases unmatched. Germline CDR1 and CDR2: SGHAT and FQDESV (reference sequence). There are 16 residues in the CDR3. The CDR3: CASSYRGVGGTDTQYF. Here the CDR3 DNA reads TGTGCCAGCAGCTACAGGGGAGTGGGGGGCACAGATACGCAGTATTTT.

The chain uses TRBV7-9 and TRBJ2-7; D possibly corresponds to TRBD2 (6 bases). Germline assignment: CDR1 SEHNR and CDR2 FQNEAQ (reference sequence). The CDR3 consists of 14 residues. V gave up 3 bases and J gave up 7 bases, with 16 bases separating them. In DNA, the CDR3 is TGTGCCAGCAGCTTCGCTATCCCGGGGGAAGAGCAGTACTTC. This encodes CASSFAIPGEEQYF.

This clonotype was detected many times. The V call is TRBV7-9, the J call TRBJ1-1; tentative D call: TRBD1 (6 bases). CDR1 and CDR2 from the germline V gene are SEHNR and FQNEAQ (reference sequence). Between the trimmed V and J ends, which lost 5 bases and 7 bases, there was a span of 20 bases. The CDR3 spans 15 residues. The CDR3 spells CASSRGHRVVLEAFF. CDR3 DNA: TGTGCCAGCAGCCGCGGCCACAGGGTGGTCCTTGAAGCTTTCTTT.

This rearrangement joins TRBV2 to TRBJ2-1, with a weak D call TRBD2 (6 bases). Trimming removed 4 bases from V and 0 bases from J, with 10 bases in between. Germline CDR1 reads SNHLY; CDR2 reads FYNNEI. The CDR3 totals 15 residues. The CDR3 reads CASSGGESSYNEQFF. Written as DNA, the CDR3 is TGTGCCAGCAGTGGGGGGGAGAGCTCCTACAATGAGCAGTTCTTC.

As to this clonotype: The CDR3 carries no conserved terminal phenylalanine or tryptophan, so it likely arises from a read error. J is TRBJ1-5 and V is TRBV19; D is perhaps TRBD1 (6 bases). The length of the CDR3 is 13 residues. Trimming removed 3 bases at V and 4 bases at J, with 7 bases between. Germline V CDR1 and CDR2: LNHDA, SQIVND (reference sequence). CDR3 bases: TGTGCCAGTAGTATCACAGGGAATCAGCCCCAGCATTAT. Translated, it gives CASSITGNQPQHY.

Ten or more counts support this clonotype. This CDR3 is CASSEALGGGKTEAFF. The DNA of the CDR3 is TGTGCCAGCAGTGAAGCGCTTGGGGGCGGTAAGACTGAAGCTTTCTTT. V usage is TRBV2 and J usage is TRBJ1-1, with D possibly matching TRBD1 (6 bases). The germline CDR1 and CDR2 sequences are SNHLY and FYNNEI. With 0 bases removed from V and 5 bases from J, the gap between germline ends came to 16 bases. There are 16 residues in the CDR3.

Regarding this clonotype: One base away lies a much larger clone, so this may be a sequencing read error. The CDR3 loop reads CASSKRNSNYGYTF. CDR3 coding DNA: TGTGCCAGCAGTAAGAGGAACTCTAACTATGGCTACACCTTC. V is TRBV6-1 and J is TRBJ1-2; no definite D call. The CDR3 is 14 residues long. The V and J ends lost 5 bases and 0 bases respectively, with 10 bases between them. Germline V gene lookup returns CDR1 MNHNS and CDR2 SASEGT.

This clonotype was observed a single time. This clone may be a read error of a much larger clone one base away. The gene calls are TRBV12-3 or TRBV12-4 and TRBJ2-1; 12 positions agree with TRBD2. The CDR3 covers 16 residues. This CDR3 is CASSFQASGGVNGQFF. Here the CDR3 DNA reads TGTGCCAGCAGTTTTCAGGCTAGCGGGGGGGTAAATGGGCAGTTCTTC.

The genes are TRBV11-3 and TRBJ2-3; the match to TRBD2 covers 9 bases. This CDR3 comprises 16 residues. CDR1 and CDR2 from the germline V gene are SGHNT and YENEEA. V lost 6 bases, J lost 7 bases, and 14 bases stayed unmatched. The CDR3 DNA sequence: TGTGCCAGCAGTTCTCTCTCTAGCGGGGTCCGGAATACGCAGTATTTT. This codes for CASSSLSSGVRNTQYF.

V usage is TRBV24-1 and J usage is TRBJ2-2; 11 bases line up with TRBD2. The CDR3 sequence is 16 residues long. With V trimmed by 4 bases and J by 4 bases, 4 bases remained unmatched. Germline CDR1 and CDR2: KGHDR and SFDVKD. CDR3 DNA sequence: TGTGCCACCAGTGACACTAGCGGGAGCGTCACCGGGGAGCTGTTTTTT. This gives the protein CATSDTSGSVTGELFF.

This clonotype was detected many times. Here the CDR3 reads CASSEPHTGELFF. The CDR3 DNA follows: TGTGCCAGCAGCGAACCACACACCGGGGAGCTGTTTTTT. The rearrangement joins TRBV2 to TRBJ2-2; no reliable D call. CDR3 length: 13 amino acids. Germline V gene sequence: CDR1 SNHLY, CDR2 FYNNEI. Between the trimmed V and J ends, which lost 6 bases and 3 bases, there was a span of 8 bases.

This clonotype was detected ten times or more. J is TRBJ1-2 and V is TRBV5-1, with TRBD1 as a possible D gene (6 bases). This CDR3 has 14 amino acids. CDR1 and CDR2 from the germline V gene are SGHRS and YFSETQ. V was shortened by 4 bases and J by 0 bases, with 10 bases between the two germline ends. Written as DNA, the CDR3 is TGCGCCAGCAGCCCTGGGACACCTAACTATGGCTACACCTTC. This gives the protein CASSPGTPNYGYTF.

This clonotype was recorded at least ten times. The chain recombines TRBV7-2 with TRBJ1-2, with a weak D call TRBD1 (5 bases). Trimming pared 5 bases from V and 3 bases from J, leaving 16 bases between. The CDR3 is made up of 15 amino acids. Germline V lookup: CDR1 SGHTA, CDR2 FQGNSA. The CDR3 nucleotides are TGTGCCAGCAGCCCTAGAGGGGCGGCCTACTATGGCTACACCTTC. As protein: CASSPRGAAYYGYTF. The whole variable domain, remainder taken from reference TRBV7-2 and TRBJ1-2, is GAGVSQSPSNKVTEKGKDVELRCDPISGHTALYWYRQSLGQGLEFLIYFQGNSAPDKSGLPSDRFSAERTGGSVSTLTIQRTQQEDSAVYLCASSPRGAAYYGYTFGSGTRLTVV.

This clonotype was counted many times. The J gene is TRBJ2-1, the V gene TRBV10-2, with 9 bases identical to TRBD2. The V segment lost 6 bases and the J segment 4 bases; nucleotides outside the gene matches: 1. Per the germline V gene, CDR1 is WSHSY and CDR2 is SAAADI. This CDR3 contains 13 residues. Here the CDR3 DNA reads TGCGCCAGCAGGACTAGCGGTTACAATGAGCAGTTCTTC. Encoded protein: CASRTSGYNEQFF.

This clonotype was found once. The chain is built from TRBV11-2 and TRBJ2-5; 9 bases line up with TRBD1. The CDR3 is 15 residues long. Germline V CDR1 and CDR2: SGHAT, FQNNGV. V lost 1 base and J lost 4; bases outside the gene matches: 4. CDR3 nucleotide sequence: TGTGCCAGCAGCTTAGTGGGGACAGGGAGAGAGACCCAGTACTTC. As protein: CASSLVGTGRETQYF.